The present T cell receptor beta chain was sequenced within a study of CD8+ T cells in alopecia areata. Trimming shortened V by 0 bases and J by 2 bases, and 8 bases separated the two germline ends. This CDR3 has 15 residues. Germline CDR1 MNHEY, CDR2 SVGAGI. Alopecia areata patients gave lesional scalp punch biopsies and peripheral blood samples. Following extraction, RNA underwent reverse transcription to cDNA, which served as the sequencing template. The assay was immunoSEQ multiplex PCR, and TCRdb's table has in-frame clones only and misses some. In the table there are some 210,000 clones, 50% to 70% of which are singletons.

The sequencing used CD4+ T cells sorted from blood, collected at week 0. The clonotype comes from a human donor with alopecia areata. The rearrangement joins TRBV6-5 to TRBJ1-5; perhaps TRBD1 as D (5 bases). The CDR3 DNA sequence: TGTGCCAGCAGTTACTCGAGCAGGGGCAATCAGCCCCAGCATTTT. Translation gives CASSYSSRGNQPQHF.